These T cell receptor beta chains were read from a single sample in a study of T-cell reconstitution after alpha-beta-depleted transplantation in children. TCRdb fed the PCR reads into MiXCR, producing one record per CDR3 protein. The data show about 350,000 distinct CDR3 sequences, with around 15% seen just once and approximately 38% held by the top ten. The sample in question was PBMCs, mostly from graft donor cells, obtained 360 days after TCRalphabeta/CD19-depleted stem cell transplant. These TCRs come from a male patient aged 2-15 years who had a stem cell transplant for acute lymphoblastic leukemia, so the T cells may come from the graft donor. Each CDR3 is given with its conserved first and last residue. A D gene is named only where the DNA matches it firmly. Only some rows state a clone size, as once, few, many or a class for expanded clones.

j_call clone_size d_call v_call cdr3_aa cdr3_nt
TRBJ1-1 - - TRBV28 CASNPLGVEAFF TGTGCCAGCAATCCCCTCGGGGTGGAAGCTTTCTTT
TRBJ2-1 - TRBD2 TRBV12-3/TRBV12-4 CASSYRTSSYNEQFF TGTGCCAGCAGTTATAGGACTAGCTCCTACAATGAGCAGTTCTTC
TRBJ2-2 - TRBD1 TRBV6-1 CASRDRSTTGELFF TGTGCCAGCAGGGACAGGAGTACCACCGGGGAGCTGTTTTTT
TRBJ2-5 many - TRBV12-3/TRBV12-4 CASSTLTEETQYF TGTGCCAGCAGTACGCTAACAGAAGAGACCCAGTACTTC
TRBJ2-1 - TRBD2 TRBV27 CASTPRAVTSGSTNEQFF TGTGCCAGCACCCCTCGGGCTGTGACTAGCGGGAGCACCAATGAGCAGTTCTTC
TRBJ2-7 many TRBD1 TRBV5-1 CASNLGTGTNEQYF TGCGCCAGCAATTTAGGGACAGGGACCAACGAGCAGTACTTC
TRBJ2-1 - - TRBV7-3 CASSLSTVAYNEQFF TGTGCCAGCAGCTTAAGTACAGTAGCCTACAATGAGCAGTTCTTC
TRBJ2-5 few TRBD1 TRBV4-1 CASSQLGTGQETQYF TGCGCCAGCAGCCAACTGGGGACAGGGCAAGAGACCCAGTACTTC
TRBJ2-5 few - TRBV5-1 CASSLERYQETQYF TGCGCCAGCAGCTTGGAACGGTACCAAGAGACCCAGTACTTC
TRBJ2-5 - TRBD1 TRBV5-4 CASSFGAMGPGQGGETQYF TGTGCCAGCAGCTTCGGGGCCATGGGGCCGGGACAGGGCGGAGAGACCCAGTACTTC
TRBJ1-3 - - TRBV5-1 CASSLDSPSGNTIYF TGCGCCAGCAGCTTGGACAGTCCCTCTGGAAACACCATATATTTT
TRBJ2-7 many - TRBV29-1 CSVVARFSYEQYF TGCAGCGTTGTTGCCAGGTTCTCCTACGAGCAGTACTTC
TRBJ1-1 few - TRBV20-1 CSASRGRAEAFF TGCAGTGCTAGTCGAGGGAGGGCTGAAGCTTTCTTT
TRBJ2-2 - - TRBV24-1 CATSDSKRPTGELFF TGTGCCACCAGTGATAGTAAGCGACCCACCGGGGAGCTGTTTTTT
TRBJ2-3 many - TRBV3-1 CASSQSPTDTQYF TGTGCCAGCAGCCAATCCCCCACAGATACGCAGTATTTT
TRBJ2-1 - - TRBV12-3/TRBV12-4 CASSHSGEQFF TGTGCCAGCAGTCACTCAGGCGAGCAGTTCTTC
TRBJ2-5 - - TRBV12-3/TRBV12-4 CASSLRGTQYF TGTGCCAGCAGTTTAAGGGGGACCCAGTACTTC
TRBJ1-2 few TRBD1 TRBV5-4 CASSLTLQGTHYGYTF TGTGCCAGCAGCTTAACACTACAGGGGACCCACTATGGCTACACCTTC
TRBJ2-1 few - TRBV4-3 CASSQDLRDSLVDEQFF TGCGCCAGCAGCCAAGATCTAAGGGACTCCTTAGTGGATGAGCAGTTCTTC
TRBJ2-3 many - TRBV12-3/TRBV12-4 CASTAWLAGTDTQYF TGTGCCAGCACTGCCTGGCTAGCTGGCACAGATACGCAGTATTTT
TRBJ2-1 many TRBD2 TRBV15 CATSRSGSSYNEQFF TGTGCCACCAGCAGAAGCGGGAGCTCCTACAATGAGCAGTTCTTC
TRBJ1-4 many TRBD1 TRBV7-2 CATQGGLSEKLFF TGTGCCACACAGGGGGGCTTGAGTGAAAAACTGTTTTTT
TRBJ1-2 - - TRBV20-1 CCAREPSPPYGYTF TGCTGTGCTAGAGAACCGTCTCCTCCATATGGCTACACCTTC
TRBJ1-5 - - TRBV6-5 CASSYVQGPYSNQPQHF TGTGCCAGCAGTTACGTCCAGGGGCCATATAGCAATCAGCCCCAGCATTTT
TRBJ1-2 - - TRBV30 CAWSRTLYGYTF TGTGCCTGGAGTCGGACACTTTATGGCTACACCTTC
TRBJ2-1 - - TRBV6-1 CASSGTENEQFF TGTGCCAGCAGTGGGACGGAGAATGAGCAGTTCTTC
TRBJ1-2 few - TRBV5-8 CASSFPNYGYTF TGTGCCAGCAGCTTCCCTAACTATGGCTACACCTTC
TRBJ2-2 - TRBD1 TRBV7-9 CASSFPRQGTGELFF TGTGCCAGCAGCTTCCCCCGACAGGGGACCGGGGAGCTGTTTTTT